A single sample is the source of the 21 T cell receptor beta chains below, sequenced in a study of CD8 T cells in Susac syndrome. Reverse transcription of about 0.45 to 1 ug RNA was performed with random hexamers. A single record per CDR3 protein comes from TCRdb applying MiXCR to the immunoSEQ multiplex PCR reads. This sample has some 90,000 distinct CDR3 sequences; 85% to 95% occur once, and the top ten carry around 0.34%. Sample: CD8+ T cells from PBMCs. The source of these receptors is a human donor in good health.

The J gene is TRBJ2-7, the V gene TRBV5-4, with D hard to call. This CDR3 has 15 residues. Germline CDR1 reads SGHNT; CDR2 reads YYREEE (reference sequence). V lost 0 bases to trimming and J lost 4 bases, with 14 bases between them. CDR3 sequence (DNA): TGTGCCAGCAGCTTGGTCCCCGGATCCGGTTACGAGCAGTACTTC. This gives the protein CASSLVPGSGYEQYF. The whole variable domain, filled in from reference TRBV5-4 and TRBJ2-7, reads ETGVTQSPTHLIKTRGQQVTLRCSSQSGHNTVSWYQQALGQGPQFIFQYYREEENGRGNFPPRFSGLQFPNYSSELNVNALELDDSALYLCASSLVPGSGYEQYFGPGTRLTVT.

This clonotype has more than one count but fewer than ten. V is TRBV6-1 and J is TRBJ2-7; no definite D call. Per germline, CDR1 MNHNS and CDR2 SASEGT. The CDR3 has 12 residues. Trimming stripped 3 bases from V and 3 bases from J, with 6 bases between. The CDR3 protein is CASSDLGYEQYF. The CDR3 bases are TGTGCCAGCAGTGACCTTGGCTACGAGCAGTACTTC.

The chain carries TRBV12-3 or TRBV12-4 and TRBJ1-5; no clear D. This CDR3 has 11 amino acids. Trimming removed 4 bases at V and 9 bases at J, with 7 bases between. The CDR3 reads CASSSYGPQHF. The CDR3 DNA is TGTGCCAGCAGTTCCTATGGGCCCCAGCATTTT.

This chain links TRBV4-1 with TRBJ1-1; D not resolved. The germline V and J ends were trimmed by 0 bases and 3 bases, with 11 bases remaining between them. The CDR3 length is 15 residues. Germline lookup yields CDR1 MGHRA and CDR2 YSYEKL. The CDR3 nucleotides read TGCGCCAGCAGCCAAGATCCCCTCGGGGACACTGAAGCTTTCTTT. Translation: CASSQDPLGDTEAFF.

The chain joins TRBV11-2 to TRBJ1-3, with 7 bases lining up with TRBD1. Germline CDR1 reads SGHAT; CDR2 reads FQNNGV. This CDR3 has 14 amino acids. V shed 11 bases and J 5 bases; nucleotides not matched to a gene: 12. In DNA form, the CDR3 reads TGTGCCTGCGAAAGACAGGGAGAAAGAAACACCATATATTTT. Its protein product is CACERQGERNTIYF.

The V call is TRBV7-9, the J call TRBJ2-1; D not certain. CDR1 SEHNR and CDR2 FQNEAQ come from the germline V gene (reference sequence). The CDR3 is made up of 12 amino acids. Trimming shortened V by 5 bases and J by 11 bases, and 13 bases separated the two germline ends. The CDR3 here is CASSPDFRKQFF. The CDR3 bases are TGTGCCAGCAGCCCTGACTTCAGAAAGCAGTTCTTC.

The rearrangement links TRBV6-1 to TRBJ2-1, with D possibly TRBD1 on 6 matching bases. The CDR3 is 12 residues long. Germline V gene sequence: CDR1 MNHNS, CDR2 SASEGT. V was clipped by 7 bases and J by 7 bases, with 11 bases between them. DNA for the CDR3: TGTGCCAGCACACAGGGTAGGAATGAGCAGTTCTTC. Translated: CASTQGRNEQFF.

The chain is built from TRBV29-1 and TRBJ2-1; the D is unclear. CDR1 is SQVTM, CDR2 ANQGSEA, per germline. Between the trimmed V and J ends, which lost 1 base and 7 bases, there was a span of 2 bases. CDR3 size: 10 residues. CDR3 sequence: CSVEGNEQFF. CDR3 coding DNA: TGCAGCGTTGAAGGGAATGAGCAGTTCTTC.

The CDR3, as DNA: TGTGCCAGCAGTGAACCTCAAGGGGGTGGTGAAAAACTGTTTTTT. This sequence encodes CASSEPQGGGEKLFF. This chain joins TRBV2 and TRBJ1-4, with D tentatively TRBD1 (6 bases). The V gene's germline CDR1 is SNHLY and CDR2 FYNNEI. Trimming took 2 bases from V and 7 from J, leaving 14 bases between them. The CDR3 contains 15 residues. The variable domain in full, completed from reference TRBV2 and TRBJ1-4, reads EPEVTQTPSHQVTQMGQEVILRCVPISNHLYFYWYRQILGQKVEFLVSFYNNEISEKSEIFDDQFSVERPDGSNFTLKIRSTKLEDSAMYFCASSEPQGGGEKLFFGSGTQLSVL.

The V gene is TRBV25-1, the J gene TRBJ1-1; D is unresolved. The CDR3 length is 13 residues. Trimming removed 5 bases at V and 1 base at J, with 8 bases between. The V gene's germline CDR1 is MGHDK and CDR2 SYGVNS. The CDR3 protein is CASSSDGNTEAFF. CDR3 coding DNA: TGTGCCAGCAGTTCGGACGGGAACACTGAAGCTTTCTTT.

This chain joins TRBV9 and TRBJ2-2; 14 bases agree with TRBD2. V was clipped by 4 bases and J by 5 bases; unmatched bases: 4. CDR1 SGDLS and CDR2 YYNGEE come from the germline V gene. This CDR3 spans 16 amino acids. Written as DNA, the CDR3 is TGTGCCAGCAGCCCCTGGACTAGCGGGGGGACCGGGGAGCTGTTTTTT. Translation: CASSPWTSGGTGELFF.

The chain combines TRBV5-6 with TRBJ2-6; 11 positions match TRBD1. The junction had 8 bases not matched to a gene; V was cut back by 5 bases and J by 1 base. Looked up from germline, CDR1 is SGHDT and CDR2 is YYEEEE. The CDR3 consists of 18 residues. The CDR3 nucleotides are TGTGCCAGCAGAGTGAGGACAGGGGGCGAGTCTGGGGCCAACGTCCTGACTTTC. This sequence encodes CASRVRTGGESGANVLTF.

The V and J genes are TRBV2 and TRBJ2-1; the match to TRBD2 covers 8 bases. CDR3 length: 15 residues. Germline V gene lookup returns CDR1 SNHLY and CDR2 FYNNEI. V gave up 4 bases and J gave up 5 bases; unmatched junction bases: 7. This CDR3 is CASSVNSGANNEQFF. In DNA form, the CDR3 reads TGTGCCAGCAGTGTAAATAGCGGGGCCAACAATGAGCAGTTCTTC.

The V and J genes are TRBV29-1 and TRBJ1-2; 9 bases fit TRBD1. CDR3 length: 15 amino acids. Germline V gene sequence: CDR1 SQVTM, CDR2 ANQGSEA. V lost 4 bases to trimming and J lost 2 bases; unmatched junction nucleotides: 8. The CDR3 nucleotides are TGCAGCGTTGTGGACAGGGGAAGCCTAAACTATGGCTACACCTTC. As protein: CSVVDRGSLNYGYTF.

DNA of the CDR3: TGTGCCAGCAGTCTTACCCCGGACAAATACAATGAGCAGTTCTTC. Translated: CASSLTPDKYNEQFF. The chain employs TRBV2 and TRBJ2-1, with a tentative D call TRBD1 (5 bases). The CDR3 length is 15 residues. Germline values: CDR1 SNHLY, CDR2 FYNNEI. Trimming took 5 bases from V and 4 from J, leaving 15 bases between them. The variable domain in full, completed from reference TRBV2 and TRBJ2-1, reads EPEVTQTPSHQVTQMGQEVILRCVPISNHLYFYWYRQILGQKVEFLVSFYNNEISEKSEIFDDQFSVERPDGSNFTLKIRSTKLEDSAMYFCASSLTPDKYNEQFFGPGTRLTVL.

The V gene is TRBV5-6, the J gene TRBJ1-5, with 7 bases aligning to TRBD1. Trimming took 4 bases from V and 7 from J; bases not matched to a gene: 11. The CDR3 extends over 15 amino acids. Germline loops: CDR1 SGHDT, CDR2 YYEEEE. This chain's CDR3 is CASSAGTAWGQPQHF. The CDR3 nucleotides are TGTGCCAGCAGCGCCGGGACAGCGTGGGGCCAGCCCCAGCATTTT. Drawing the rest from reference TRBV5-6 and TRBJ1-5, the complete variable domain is DAGVTQSPTHLIKTRGQQVTLRCSPKSGHDTVSWYQQALGQGPQFIFQYYEEEERQRGNFPDRFSGHQFPNYSSELNVNALLLGDSALYLCASSAGTAWGQPQHFGDGTRLSIL.

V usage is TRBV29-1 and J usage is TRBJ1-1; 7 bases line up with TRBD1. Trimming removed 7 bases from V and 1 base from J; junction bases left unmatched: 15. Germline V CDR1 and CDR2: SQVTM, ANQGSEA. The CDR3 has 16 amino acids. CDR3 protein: CSDGQSSRQGNTEAFF. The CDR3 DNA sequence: TGCAGCGATGGACAGTCGTCAAGACAGGGGAACACTGAAGCTTTCTTT.

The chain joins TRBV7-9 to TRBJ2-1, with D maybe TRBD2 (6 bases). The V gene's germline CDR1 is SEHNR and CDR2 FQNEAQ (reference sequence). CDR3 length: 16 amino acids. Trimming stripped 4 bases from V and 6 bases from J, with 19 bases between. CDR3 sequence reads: CASSSLKERGSNEQFF. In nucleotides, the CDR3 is TGTGCCAGCAGCTCCCTAAAGGAACGGGGGAGCAATGAGCAGTTCTTC.

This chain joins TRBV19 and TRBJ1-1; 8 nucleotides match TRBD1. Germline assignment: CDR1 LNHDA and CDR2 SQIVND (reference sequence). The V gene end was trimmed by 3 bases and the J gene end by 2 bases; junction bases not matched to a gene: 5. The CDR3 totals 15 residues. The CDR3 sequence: CASSIGTGANTEAFF. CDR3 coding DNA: TGTGCCAGTAGTATCGGGACAGGAGCAAACACTGAAGCTTTCTTT.

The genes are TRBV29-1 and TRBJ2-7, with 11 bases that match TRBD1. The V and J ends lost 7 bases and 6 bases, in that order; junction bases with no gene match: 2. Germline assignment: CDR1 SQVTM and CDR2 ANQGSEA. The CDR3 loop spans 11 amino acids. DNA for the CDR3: TGCAGCGGGGACAGGGGGGGCGAGCAGTACTTC. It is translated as CSGDRGGEQYF.

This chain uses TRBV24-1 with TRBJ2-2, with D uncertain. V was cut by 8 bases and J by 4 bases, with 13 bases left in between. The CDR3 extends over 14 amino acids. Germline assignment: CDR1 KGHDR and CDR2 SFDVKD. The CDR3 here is CATIYPVFTGELFF. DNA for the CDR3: TGTGCCACCATCTATCCTGTTTTCACCGGGGAGCTGTTTTTT.